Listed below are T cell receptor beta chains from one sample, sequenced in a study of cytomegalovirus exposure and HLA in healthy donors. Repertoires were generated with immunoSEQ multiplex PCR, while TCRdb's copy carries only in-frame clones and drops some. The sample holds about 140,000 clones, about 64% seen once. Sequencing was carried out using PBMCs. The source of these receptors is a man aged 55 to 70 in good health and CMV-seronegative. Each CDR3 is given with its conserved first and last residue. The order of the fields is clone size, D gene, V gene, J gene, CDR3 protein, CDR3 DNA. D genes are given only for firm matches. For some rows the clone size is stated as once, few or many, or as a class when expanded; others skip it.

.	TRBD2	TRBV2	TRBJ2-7	CASSERRLAGRYEQYF	TGTGCCAGCAGTGAACGTCGACTAGCGGGTCGCTACGAGCAGTACTTC
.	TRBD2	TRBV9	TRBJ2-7	CASSPRAGSYEQYF	TGTGCCAGCAGCCCCCGAGCGGGGTCCTACGAGCAGTACTTC
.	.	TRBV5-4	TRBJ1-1	CASRLGPSGKTEAFF	TGTGCCAGCAGACTTGGACCCTCAGGGAAGACTGAAGCTTTCTTT
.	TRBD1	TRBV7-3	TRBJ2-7	CASSPGQGARGQYF	TGTGCCAGCAGCCCGGGACAGGGCGCGCGGGGGCAGTACTTC
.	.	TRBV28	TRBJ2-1	CASSFRGYNEQFF	TGTGCCAGCAGTTTCCGCGGATACAATGAGCAGTTCTTC
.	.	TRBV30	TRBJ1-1	CAWSPDSLNTEAFF	TGTGCCTGGAGTCCGGACAGCTTGAACACTGAAGCTTTCTTT
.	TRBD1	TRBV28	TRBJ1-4	CASCTGGFTGNEKLFF	TGTGCCAGCTGTACAGGGGGCTTCACGGGTAATGAAAAACTGTTTTTT
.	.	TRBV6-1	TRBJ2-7	CASSLLSYEQYF	TGTGCCAGCAGTCTACTATCCTACGAGCAGTACTTC
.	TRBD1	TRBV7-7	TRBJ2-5	CASSLLGGRETQYF	TGTGCCAGCAGCTTACTAGGGGGCAGGGAGACCCAGTACTTC
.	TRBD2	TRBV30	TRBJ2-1	CAWSLAGGPALYNEQFF	TGTGCCTGGAGCCTAGCGGGAGGCCCGGCTCTCTACAATGAGCAGTTCTTC
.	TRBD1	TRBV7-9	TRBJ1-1	CASSPRQGTEAFF	TGTGCCAGCAGCCCCCGACAGGGCACTGAAGCTTTCTTT
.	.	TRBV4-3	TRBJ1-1	CASSQDPNTPNTEAFF	TGCGCCAGCAGCCAAGATCCTAATACCCCGAACACTGAAGCTTTCTTT
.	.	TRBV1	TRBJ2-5	CTSSQEVPSPGGQETQYF	TGCACCAGCAGCCAAGAAGTCCCTAGCCCAGGGGGCCAAGAGACCCAGTACTTC
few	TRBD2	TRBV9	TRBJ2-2	CASSVDSGPLSGELFF	TGTGCCAGCAGCGTAGATAGCGGGCCACTCTCCGGGGAGCTGTTTTTT
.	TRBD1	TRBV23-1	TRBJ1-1	CASSQIPKSGTVNTEAFF	TGCGCCAGCAGTCAAATACCGAAATCCGGGACAGTAAACACTGAAGCTTTCTTT
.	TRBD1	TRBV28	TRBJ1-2	CASSSTGGTGYTF	TGTGCCAGCAGCAGTACAGGGGGCACGGGCTACACCTTC
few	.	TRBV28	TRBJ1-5	CANRFPPGGQPQHF	TGTGCCAACAGATTCCCTCCCGGGGGGCAGCCCCAGCATTTT
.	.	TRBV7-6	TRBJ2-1	CASSLVSTYEQFF	TGTGCCAGCAGCTTAGTGTCTACTTATGAGCAGTTCTTC
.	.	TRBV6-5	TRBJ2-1	CASSRGVASDEQFF	TGTGCCAGCAGCCGCGGGGTAGCTAGCGATGAGCAGTTCTTC
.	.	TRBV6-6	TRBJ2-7	CASSIHSYEQYF	TGTGCCAGCAGTATACACAGCTACGAGCAGTACTTC
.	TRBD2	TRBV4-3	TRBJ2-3	CASSPSGGSFTDTQYF	TGCGCCAGCAGCCCTTCGGGCGGGAGCTTCACAGATACGCAGTATTTT
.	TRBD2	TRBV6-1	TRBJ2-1	CASSELRTRVFNEQFF	TGTGCCAGCAGTGAACTCCGGACTAGAGTCTTCAATGAGCAGTTCTTC
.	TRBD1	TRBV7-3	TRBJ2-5	CASSLTGQASQETQYF	TGTGCCAGCAGCTTAACTGGACAGGCGTCTCAAGAGACCCAGTACTTC
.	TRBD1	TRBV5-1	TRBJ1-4	CASSLDRGRHEKLFF	TGCGCCAGCAGCCTAGACAGGGGGCGTCATGAAAAACTGTTTTTT
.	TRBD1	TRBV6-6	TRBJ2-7	CASGRTGGTLEQYF	TGTGCCAGCGGCAGGACAGGGGGGACGCTGGAGCAGTACTTC
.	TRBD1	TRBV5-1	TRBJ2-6	CASSTGDSGANVLTF	TGCGCCAGCAGCACAGGGGATTCTGGGGCCAACGTCCTGACTTTC
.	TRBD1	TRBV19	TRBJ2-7	CASSTGDSPTTGEQYF	TGTGCCAGTAGTACAGGGGACAGTCCCACTACAGGGGAGCAGTACTTC
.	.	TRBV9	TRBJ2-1	CASSVDQGSPYNEQFF	TGTGCCAGCAGCGTAGACCAGGGGTCCCCCTACAATGAGCAGTTCTTC
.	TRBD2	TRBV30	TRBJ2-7	CAWSGLAVTYEQYF	TGTGCCTGGAGTGGACTAGCTGTCACCTACGAGCAGTACTTC
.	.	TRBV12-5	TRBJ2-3	CASGLSQTDTQYF	TGTGCTAGTGGTTTGTCCCAAACAGATACGCAGTATTTT
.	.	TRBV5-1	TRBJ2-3	CASSRLAREPPDTQYF	TGCGCCAGCAGCCGTCTCGCGAGGGAGCCGCCAGATACGCAGTATTTT
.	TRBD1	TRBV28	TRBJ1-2	CASSFQGAEGYTF	TGTGCCAGCAGTTTCCAGGGGGCCGAGGGCTACACCTTC
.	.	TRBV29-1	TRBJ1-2	CSVERGSGDNYGYTF	TGCAGCGTTGAGAGGGGGTCAGGGGACAACTATGGCTACACCTTC
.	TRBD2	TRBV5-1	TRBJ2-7	CASSLAASGSTYEQYF	TGCGCCAGCAGCTTGGCGGCTAGCGGATCCACCTACGAGCAGTACTTC
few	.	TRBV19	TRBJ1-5	CASKQGSYGNQPQHF	TGTGCCAGCAAACAGGGTTCCTATGGCAATCAGCCCCAGCATTTT
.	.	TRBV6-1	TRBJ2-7	CASSRQATYEQYF	TGTGCCAGCAGCCGACAGGCTACCTACGAGCAGTACTTC
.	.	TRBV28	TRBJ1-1	CASSLPVMNTEAFF	TGTGCCAGCAGTTTACCAGTAATGAACACTGAAGCTTTCTTT
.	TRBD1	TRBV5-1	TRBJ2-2	CASSLAGQGKTGELFF	TGCGCCAGCAGCTTGGCGGGACAGGGGAAAACCGGGGAGCTGTTTTTT
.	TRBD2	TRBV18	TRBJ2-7	CASSPASGSYEQYF	TGTGCCAGCTCACCGGCTAGCGGGTCCTACGAGCAGTACTTC
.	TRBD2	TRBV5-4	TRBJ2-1	CASSARLAGSYNEQFF	TGTGCCAGCAGCGCGAGACTAGCGGGCTCCTACAATGAGCAGTTCTTC
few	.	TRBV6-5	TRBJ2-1	CASRALHEQFF	TGTGCCAGCAGAGCCCTACATGAGCAGTTCTTC
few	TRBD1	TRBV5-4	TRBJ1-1	CASSSDDGQGDTEAFF	TGTGCCAGCAGCTCGGATGACGGACAGGGGGACACTGAAGCTTTCTTT
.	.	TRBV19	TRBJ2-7	CASSISGEAYEQYF	TGTGCCAGTAGTATATCAGGGGAAGCCTACGAGCAGTACTTC
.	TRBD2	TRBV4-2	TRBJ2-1	CASSLRLAINAYNEQFF	TGTGCCAGCAGCCTACGACTAGCCATAAACGCCTACAATGAGCAGTTCTTC
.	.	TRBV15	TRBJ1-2	CATSRPIRQFPHGGYTF	TGTGCCACCAGCAGACCTATTAGACAGTTCCCCCACGGCGGCTACACCTTC
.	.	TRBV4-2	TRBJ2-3	CASSQVSQDTDTQYF	TGTGCCAGCAGCCAAGTTAGTCAGGACACAGATACGCAGTATTTT
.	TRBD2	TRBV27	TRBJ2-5	CASSSREGWGQETQYF	TGTGCCAGCAGTTCGCGGGAGGGGTGGGGGCAAGAGACCCAGTACTTC
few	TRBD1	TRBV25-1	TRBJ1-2	CASSEWDRDGYTF	TGTGCCAGCAGTGAATGGGACAGGGATGGCTACACCTTC
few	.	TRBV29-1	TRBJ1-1	CSFAGYEAFF	TGCAGCTTCGCGGGATACGAAGCTTTCTTT
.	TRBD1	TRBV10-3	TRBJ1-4	CAISEVDGTGQSLFF	TGTGCCATCAGTGAGGTGGACGGGACAGGGCAAAGTCTGTTTTTT